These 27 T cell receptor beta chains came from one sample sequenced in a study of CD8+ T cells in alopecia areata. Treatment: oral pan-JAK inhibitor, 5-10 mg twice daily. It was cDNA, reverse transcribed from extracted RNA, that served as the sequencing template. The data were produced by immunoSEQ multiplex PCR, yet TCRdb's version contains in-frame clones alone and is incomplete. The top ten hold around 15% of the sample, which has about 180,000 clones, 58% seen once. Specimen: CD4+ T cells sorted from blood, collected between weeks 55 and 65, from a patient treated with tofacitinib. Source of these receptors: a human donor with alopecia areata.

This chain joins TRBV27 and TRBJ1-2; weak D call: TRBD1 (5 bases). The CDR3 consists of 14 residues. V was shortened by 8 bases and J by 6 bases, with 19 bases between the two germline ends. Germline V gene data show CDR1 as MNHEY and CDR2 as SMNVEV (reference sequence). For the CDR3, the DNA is TGTGCCAGCTTTAAGGCCGGGGGAGATCATGGCTACACCTTC. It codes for CASFKAGGDHGYTF.

The CDR3 nucleotides read TGTGCCTGGAGTGCAACTCAAAATCAGCCCCAGCATTTT. Amino acid sequence: CAWSATQNQPQHF. The chain has TRBV30 and TRBJ1-5; unclear D gene. The V end lost 1 base, the J end lost 4 bases, and 8 bases lay between the germline ends. The CDR3 totals 13 residues. Germline values: CDR1 GTSNPN, CDR2 SVGIG (reference sequence).

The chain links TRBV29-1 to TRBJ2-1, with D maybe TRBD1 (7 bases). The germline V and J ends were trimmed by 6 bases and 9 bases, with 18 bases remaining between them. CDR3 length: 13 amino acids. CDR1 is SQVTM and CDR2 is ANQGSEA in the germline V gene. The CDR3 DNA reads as TGCAGCGTAACCGCAGGGGGGTACGCTGAGCAGTTCTTC. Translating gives CSVTAGGYAEQFF.

This CDR3 is CAWTPPNSGELFF. For the CDR3, the DNA is TGTGCCTGGACACCGCCAAACTCCGGGGAGCTGTTTTTT. V and J are TRBV30 and TRBJ2-2; D unresolved. The germline CDR1 and CDR2 sequences are GTSNPN and SVGIG (reference sequence). The CDR3 spans 13 residues. V gave up 4 bases and J gave up 6 bases, with 12 bases separating them.

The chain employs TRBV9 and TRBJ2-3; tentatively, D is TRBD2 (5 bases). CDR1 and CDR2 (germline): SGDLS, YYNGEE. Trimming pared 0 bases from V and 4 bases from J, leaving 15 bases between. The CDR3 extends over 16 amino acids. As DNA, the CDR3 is TGTGCCAGCAGCGTAGCCGCGGGCCGCTCGGCAGATACGCAGTATTTT. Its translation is CASSVAAGRSADTQYF.

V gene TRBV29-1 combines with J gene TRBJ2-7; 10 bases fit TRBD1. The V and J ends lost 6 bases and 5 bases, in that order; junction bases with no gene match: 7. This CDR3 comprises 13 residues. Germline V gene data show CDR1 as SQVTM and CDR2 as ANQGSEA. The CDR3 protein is CSVLRDRGHEQYF. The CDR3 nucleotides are TGCAGCGTCCTCCGGGACAGGGGCCACGAGCAGTACTTC.

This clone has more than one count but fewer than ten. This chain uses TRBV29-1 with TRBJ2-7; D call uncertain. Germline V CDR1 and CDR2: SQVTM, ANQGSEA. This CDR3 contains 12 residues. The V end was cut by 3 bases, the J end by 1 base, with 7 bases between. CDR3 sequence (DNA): TGCAGCGTTGAGGAAGATTCCTACGAGCAGTACTTC. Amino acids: CSVEEDSYEQYF.

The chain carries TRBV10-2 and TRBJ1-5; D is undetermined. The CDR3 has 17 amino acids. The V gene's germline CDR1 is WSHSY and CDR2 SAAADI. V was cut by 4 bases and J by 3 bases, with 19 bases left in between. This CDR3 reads CASSGNRYSSPNQPQHF. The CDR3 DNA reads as TGCGCCAGCAGTGGTAACCGTTATAGCTCGCCCAATCAGCCCCAGCATTTT.

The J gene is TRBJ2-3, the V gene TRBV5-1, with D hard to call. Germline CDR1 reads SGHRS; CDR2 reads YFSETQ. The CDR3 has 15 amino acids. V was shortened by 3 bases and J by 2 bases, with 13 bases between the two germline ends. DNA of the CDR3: TGCGCCAGCAGCTCATTGATGGATAACACAGATACGCAGTATTTT. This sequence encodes CASSSLMDNTDTQYF. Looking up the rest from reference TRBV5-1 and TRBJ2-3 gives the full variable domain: KAGVTQTPRYLIKTRGQQVTLSCSPISGHRSVSWYQQTPGQGLQFLFEYFSETQRNKGNFPGRFSGRQFSNSRSEMNVSTLELGDSALYLCASSSLMDNTDTQYFGPGTRLTVL.

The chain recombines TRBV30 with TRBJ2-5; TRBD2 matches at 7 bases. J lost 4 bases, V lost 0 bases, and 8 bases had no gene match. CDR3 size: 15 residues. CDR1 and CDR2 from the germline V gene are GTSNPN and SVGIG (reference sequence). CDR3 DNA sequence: TGTGCCTGGAGTGTGACGGGGGGAGTTAGAGAGACCCAGTACTTC. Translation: CAWSVTGGVRETQYF.

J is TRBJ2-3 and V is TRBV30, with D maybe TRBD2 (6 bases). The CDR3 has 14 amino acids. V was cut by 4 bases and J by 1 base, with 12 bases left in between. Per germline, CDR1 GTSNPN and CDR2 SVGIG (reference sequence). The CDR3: CAWNGGIGTDTQYF. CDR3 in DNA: TGTGCCTGGAATGGAGGGATTGGCACAGATACGCAGTATTTT.

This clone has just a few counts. The CDR3 region is CSVDVGLAGGQETQYF. Written as DNA, the CDR3 is TGCAGCGTTGATGTAGGACTAGCGGGGGGCCAAGAGACCCAGTACTTC. V and J are TRBV29-1 and TRBJ2-5; 14 bases agree with TRBD2. Per the germline V gene, CDR1 is SQVTM and CDR2 is ANQGSEA. The CDR3 has 16 amino acids. The ends lost 3 bases at V and 1 base at J; junction bases unmatched: 4.

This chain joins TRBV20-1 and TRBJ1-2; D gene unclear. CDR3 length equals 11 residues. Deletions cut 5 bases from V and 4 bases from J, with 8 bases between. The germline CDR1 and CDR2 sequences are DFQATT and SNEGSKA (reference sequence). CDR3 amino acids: CSAERSYGYTF. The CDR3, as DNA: TGCAGTGCTGAGAGATCCTATGGCTACACCTTC.

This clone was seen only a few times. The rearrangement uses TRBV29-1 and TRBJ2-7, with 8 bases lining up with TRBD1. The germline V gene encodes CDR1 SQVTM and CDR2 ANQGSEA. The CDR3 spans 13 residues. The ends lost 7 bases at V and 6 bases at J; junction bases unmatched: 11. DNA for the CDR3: TGCAGCGCAACTGGACAGGGCTTTGCCGAGCAGTACTTC. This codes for CSATGQGFAEQYF.

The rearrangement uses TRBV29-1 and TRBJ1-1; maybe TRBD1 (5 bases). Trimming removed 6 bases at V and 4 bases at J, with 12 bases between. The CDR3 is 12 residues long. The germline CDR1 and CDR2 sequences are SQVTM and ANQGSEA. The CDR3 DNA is TGCAGCGTCAAGACAGATTTCACTGAAGCTTTCTTT. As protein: CSVKTDFTEAFF.

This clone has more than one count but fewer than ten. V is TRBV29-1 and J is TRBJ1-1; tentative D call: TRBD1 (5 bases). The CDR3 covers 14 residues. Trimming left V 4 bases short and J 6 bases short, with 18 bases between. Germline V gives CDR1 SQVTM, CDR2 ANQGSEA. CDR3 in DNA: TGCAGCGTTGCGCCAGGCAGGGTGGGTTCTGAAGCTTTCTTT. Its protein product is CSVAPGRVGSEAFF. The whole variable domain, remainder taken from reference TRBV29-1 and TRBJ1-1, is SAVISQKPSRDICQRGTSLTIQCQVDSQVTMMFWYRQQPGQSLTLIATANQGSEATYESGFVIDKFPISRPNLTFSTLTVSNMSPEDSSIYLCSVAPGRVGSEAFFGQGTRLTVV.

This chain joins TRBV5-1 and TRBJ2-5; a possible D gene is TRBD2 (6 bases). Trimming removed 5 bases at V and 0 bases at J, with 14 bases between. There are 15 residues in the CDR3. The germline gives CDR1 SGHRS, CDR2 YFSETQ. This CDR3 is CASSSGTPNQETQYF. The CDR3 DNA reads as TGCGCCAGCAGTTCCGGGACTCCGAACCAAGAGACCCAGTACTTC.

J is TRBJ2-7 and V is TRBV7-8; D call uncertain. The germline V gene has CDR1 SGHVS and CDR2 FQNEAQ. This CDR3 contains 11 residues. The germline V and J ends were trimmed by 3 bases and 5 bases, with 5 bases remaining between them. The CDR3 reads CASSFRDEQYF. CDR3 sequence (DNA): TGTGCCAGCAGCTTTCGGGACGAGCAGTACTTC. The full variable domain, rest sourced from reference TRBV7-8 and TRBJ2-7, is GAGVSQSPRYKVAKRGQDVALRCDPISGHVSLFWYQQALGQGPEFLTYFQNEAQLDKSGLPSDRFFAERPEGSVSTLKIQRTQQEDSAVYLCASSFRDEQYFGPGTRLTVT.

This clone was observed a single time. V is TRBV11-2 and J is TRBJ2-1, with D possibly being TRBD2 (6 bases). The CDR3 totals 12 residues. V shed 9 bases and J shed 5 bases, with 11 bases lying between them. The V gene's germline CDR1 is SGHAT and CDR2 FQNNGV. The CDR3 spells CARPPGDNEQFF. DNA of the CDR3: TGTGCCAGACCGCCGGGGGACAATGAGCAGTTCTTC.

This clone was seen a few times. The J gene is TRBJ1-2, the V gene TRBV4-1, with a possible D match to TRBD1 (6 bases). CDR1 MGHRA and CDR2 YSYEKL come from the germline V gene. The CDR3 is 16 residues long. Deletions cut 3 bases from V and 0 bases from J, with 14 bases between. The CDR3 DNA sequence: TGCGCCAGCAGCCATTCCAGGGGTACTCCTAACTATGGCTACACCTTC. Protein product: CASSHSRGTPNYGYTF.

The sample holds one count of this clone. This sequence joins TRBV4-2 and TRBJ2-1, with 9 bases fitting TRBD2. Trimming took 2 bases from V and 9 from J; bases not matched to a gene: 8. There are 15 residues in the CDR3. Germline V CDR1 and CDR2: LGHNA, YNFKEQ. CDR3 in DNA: TGTGCCAGCAGCCAACAAATAGCGGGGGAAAGTGAGCAGTTCTTC. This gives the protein CASSQQIAGESEQFF.

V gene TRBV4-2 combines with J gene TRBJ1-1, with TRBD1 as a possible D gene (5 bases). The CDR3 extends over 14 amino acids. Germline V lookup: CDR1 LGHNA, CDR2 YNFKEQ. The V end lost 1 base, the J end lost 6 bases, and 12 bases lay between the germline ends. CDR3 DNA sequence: TGTGCCAGCAGCCAAGGGTTCGGGGGACCTGAAGCTTTCTTT. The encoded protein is CASSQGFGGPEAFF.

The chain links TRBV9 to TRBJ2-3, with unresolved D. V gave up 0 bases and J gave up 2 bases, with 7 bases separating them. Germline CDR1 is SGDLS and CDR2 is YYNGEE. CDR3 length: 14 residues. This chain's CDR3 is CASSVAGNTDTQYF. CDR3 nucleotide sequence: TGTGCCAGCAGCGTAGCAGGCAACACAGATACGCAGTATTTT. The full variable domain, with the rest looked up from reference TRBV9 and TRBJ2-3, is DSGVTQTPKHLITATGQRVTLRCSPRSGDLSVYWYQQSLDQGLQFLIQYYNGEERAKGNILERFSAQQFPDLHSELNLSSLELGDSALYFCASSVAGNTDTQYFGPGTRLTVL.

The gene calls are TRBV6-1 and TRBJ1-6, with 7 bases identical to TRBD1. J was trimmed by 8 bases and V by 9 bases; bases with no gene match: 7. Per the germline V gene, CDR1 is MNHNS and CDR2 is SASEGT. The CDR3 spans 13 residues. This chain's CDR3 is CASDTGAHSPLHF. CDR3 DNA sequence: TGTGCCAGTGACACAGGGGCCCATTCACCCCTCCACTTT.

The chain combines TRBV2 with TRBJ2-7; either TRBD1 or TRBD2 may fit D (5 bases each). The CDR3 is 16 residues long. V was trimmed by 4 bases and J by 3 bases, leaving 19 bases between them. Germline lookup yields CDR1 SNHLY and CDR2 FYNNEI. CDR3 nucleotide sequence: TGTGCCAGCAGTGCACGCGGTGGGGGAAAACACTACGAGCAGTACTTC. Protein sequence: CASSARGGGKHYEQYF.

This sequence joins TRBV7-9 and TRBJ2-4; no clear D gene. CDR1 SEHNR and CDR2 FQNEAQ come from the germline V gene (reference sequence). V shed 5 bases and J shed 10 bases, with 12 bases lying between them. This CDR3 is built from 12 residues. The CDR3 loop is CASSPRGPIQYF. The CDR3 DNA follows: TGTGCCAGCAGCCCACGCGGACCGATTCAGTACTTC.

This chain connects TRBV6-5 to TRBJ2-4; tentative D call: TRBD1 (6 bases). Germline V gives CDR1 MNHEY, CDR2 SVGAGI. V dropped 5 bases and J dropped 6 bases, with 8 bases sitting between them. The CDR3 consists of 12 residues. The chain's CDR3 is CASSGRGNIQYF. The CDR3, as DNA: TGTGCCAGCAGTGGCAGGGGAAACATTCAGTACTTC.